The 20 T cell receptor beta chains below all came from one sample that was sequenced in a study of CD8+CD57+ T cells in acquired aplastic anemia. Profiles of TCR beta VDJ and CDR3 were generated from a genomic DNA template. MiXCR, applied by TCRdb to the reads, yields one record per CDR3 protein. Counted here are just over 450,000 distinct CDR3 sequences, around 33% occurring once; the ten biggest clones make up roughly 0.89%. The patients chosen for sequencing had shown expansion of CD8+CD57+ cells (detected by flow cytometry). The sequenced sample was sorted CD4+, CD8+, or CD8+CD57+ T cells (not recorded which) from PBMCs. The receptors derive from a human donor with aplastic anemia.

Notes on this clonotype: Since a much larger clone is just one base distant, this may be a read error. This sequence joins TRBV9 and TRBJ2-7, with D hard to call. Germline assignment: CDR1 SGDLS and CDR2 YYNGEE. Deletions cut 4 bases from V and 6 bases from J, with 17 bases between. The CDR3 has 14 residues. Here the CDR3 DNA reads TGTGCCAGCAGCAAACCGGGCGCAACCAGCGAGCAGTACTTC. Its protein product is CASSKPGATSEQYF.

This chain links TRBV2 with TRBJ1-5; D ambiguous. This CDR3 is built from 13 residues. The germline V and J ends were trimmed by 6 bases and 4 bases, with 10 bases remaining between them. The germline CDR1 and CDR2 sequences are SNHLY and FYNNEI. CDR3 nucleotide sequence: TGTGCCAGCAGAGGTGGTCCTAATCAGCCCCAGCATTTT. Translated: CASRGGPNQPQHF.

This clonotype was observed many times. The V and J genes are TRBV6-1 and TRBJ1-2; the D is unclear. Looked up from germline, CDR1 is MNHNS and CDR2 is SASEGT. This CDR3 has 12 amino acids. Trimming stripped 5 bases from V and 8 bases from J, with 12 bases between. DNA of the CDR3: TGTGCCAGCAGTATGGACCCCCGGGGCTACACCTTC. Translation: CASSMDPRGYTF.

This clonotype was recorded many times. This chain joins TRBV4-3 and TRBJ2-6; TRBD1 matches 7 bases. The CDR3 totals 15 residues. J lost 2 bases, V lost 4 bases, and 2 bases had no gene match. Germline loops: CDR1 LGHNA, CDR2 YSLEER. The CDR3 reads CASSPGGAGANVLTF. CDR3 sequence (DNA): TGCGCCAGCAGCCCAGGGGGAGCTGGGGCCAACGTCCTGACTTTC.

This clonotype has only a few counts. The chain combines TRBV20-1 with TRBJ2-5; 9 nucleotides align to TRBD2. The CDR3 contains 15 residues. Germline CDR1 reads DFQATT; CDR2 reads SNEGSKA (reference sequence). The junction had 13 bases not matched to a gene; V was cut back by 6 bases and J by 5 bases. The CDR3 protein is CSAVLPAGGGETQYF. CDR3 DNA sequence: TGCAGTGCGGTTCTCCCAGCGGGGGGCGGGGAGACCCAGTACTTC.

This clonotype came up many times. In nucleotides, the CDR3 is TGTGCCAGCAGCTCAGGGGACCAGCCCCAGCATTTT. Encoded protein: CASSSGDQPQHF. The chain couples TRBV7-8 to TRBJ1-5; a possible D gene is TRBD1 (6 bases). Germline V gene lookup returns CDR1 SGHVS and CDR2 FQNEAQ. Trimming took 4 bases from V and 7 from J, leaving 8 bases between them. This CDR3 region has 12 residues.

This clonotype showed up just a few times. The J gene is TRBJ1-5, the V gene TRBV19; D uncertain. This CDR3 region has 15 residues. V shed 3 bases and J shed 2 bases, with 11 bases lying between them. Germline V CDR1 and CDR2: LNHDA, SQIVND (reference sequence). The CDR3 nucleotides read TGTGCCAGTAGTATGGTGACGGGTGGCAATCAGCCCCAGCATTTT. Its protein is CASSMVTGGNQPQHF.

The chain couples TRBV9 to TRBJ2-7; 12 positions agree with TRBD1. CDR1 and CDR2 from the germline V gene are SGDLS and YYNGEE. V gave up 3 bases and J gave up 5 bases; unmatched junction bases: 3. The CDR3 extends over 14 amino acids. CDR3 loop: CASSAGQGANEQYF. The CDR3 DNA reads as TGTGCCAGCAGCGCGGGACAGGGGGCCAACGAGCAGTACTTC.

A word on this clonotype: A much larger clone differs by one base, so this may be a read error. V is TRBV7-6 and J is TRBJ2-7, with a possible D match to TRBD2 (5 bases). Germline CDR1 is SGHVS and CDR2 is FNYEAQ. CDR3 length: 12 amino acids. In DNA form, the CDR3 reads TGTGCCGGCAGCTTTCAACCGGGGGAGCAGTACTTC. Translating it yields CAGSFQPGEQYF.

The table lists this clonotype with a few counts. The rearrangement links TRBV20-1 to TRBJ1-1; 8 nucleotides agree with TRBD1. V was pared by 6 bases and J by 6 bases, with 6 bases of the junction left unmatched. The CDR3 is made up of 12 amino acids. Looked up from germline, CDR1 is DFQATT and CDR2 is SNEGSKA (reference sequence). This CDR3 reads CSAMDRASEAFF. The CDR3 DNA sequence: TGCAGTGCCATGGACAGGGCTTCTGAAGCTTTCTTT.

This clonotype has a handful of counts. In DNA form, the CDR3 reads TGCAGTGCTAGAGATAGCGGGGTTCCAGAGACCCAGTACTTC. Amino acid sequence: CSARDSGVPETQYF. The chain links TRBV20-1 to TRBJ2-5; 8 bases align to TRBD2. Germline V lookup: CDR1 DFQATT, CDR2 SNEGSKA (reference sequence). The CDR3 length is 14 residues. V dropped 0 bases and J dropped 4; count of bases not matched to a gene: 4.

This clonotype came up a few times. The V call is TRBV19, the J call TRBJ1-5, with 8 bases aligning to TRBD1. The ends lost 10 bases at V and 3 bases at J; junction bases unmatched: 11. The CDR3 is 15 amino acids. CDR1 and CDR2 from the germline V gene are LNHDA and SQIVND (reference sequence). CDR3: CATHRGGFFNQPQHF. DNA of the CDR3: TGTGCCACACACAGGGGGGGATTTTTCAATCAGCCCCAGCATTTT.

The CDR3 protein is CSAVISGGARDTQYF. The CDR3 DNA follows: TGCAGTGCTGTTATTAGCGGGGGGGCCCGTGATACGCAGTATTTT. The chain is built from TRBV20-1 and TRBJ2-3, with 11 positions matching TRBD2. The CDR3 contains 15 residues. J was trimmed by 6 bases and V by 5 bases; bases with no gene match: 10. Per germline, CDR1 DFQATT and CDR2 SNEGSKA (reference sequence).

Note on this clonotype: This could be a read error, since a much larger clone is one nucleotide away. J is TRBJ1-2 and V is TRBV7-9; no clear D gene. The CDR3 totals 15 residues. Germline loops: CDR1 SEHNR, CDR2 FQNEAQ (reference sequence). Trimming took off 1 base at V and 2 bases at J, with 11 bases between the two ends. In DNA, the CDR3 is TGTGCCAGCAGCTTAGTAGGTGGAGACAACTATGGCTACACCTTC. Its translation is CASSLVGGDNYGYTF.

The genes are TRBV5-1 and TRBJ2-1, with 8 nucleotides matching TRBD1. After removal of 6 bases from V and 5 bases from J, the junction contained 10 bases not matched to a gene. There are 15 residues in the CDR3. Germline V gene data show CDR1 as SGHRS and CDR2 as YFSETQ. The chain's CDR3 is CASTLGQGGHNEQFF. As DNA, the CDR3 is TGCGCCAGCACCTTAGGACAGGGAGGTCACAATGAGCAGTTCTTC.

The rearrangement joins TRBV11-1 to TRBJ1-3; 7 bases line up with TRBD1. Trimming cost V 3 bases and J 0 bases; bases outside gene matches: 5. CDR1 is SGHAT and CDR2 is FQDESV in the germline V gene (reference sequence). CDR3 size: 16 residues. As DNA, the CDR3 is TGTGCCAGCAGCTTGTACACAGGGGACTCTGGAAACACCATATATTTT. Amino acid sequence: CASSLYTGDSGNTIYF.

This clonotype was detected ten times or more. The chain couples TRBV2 to TRBJ2-7, with D unclear. Per germline, CDR1 SNHLY and CDR2 FYNNEI. The length of the CDR3 is 11 residues. V shed 7 bases and J shed 6 bases, with 10 bases lying between them. The CDR3 loop reads CASTPSREQYF. The CDR3 DNA is TGTGCCAGCACCCCCTCCCGCGAGCAGTACTTC.

This clonotype was counted a few times. The V gene is TRBV7-3, the J gene TRBJ2-2; tentatively, D is TRBD2 (5 bases). Trimming cost V 2 bases and J 5 bases, with 15 bases left between them. Looked up from germline, CDR1 is SGHTA and CDR2 is FQGTGA. The CDR3 consists of 16 residues. CDR3 residues: CASSLSLPGSTGELFF. Here the CDR3 DNA reads TGTGCCAGCAGCTTATCACTTCCGGGGTCGACCGGGGAGCTGTTTTTT.

The CDR3 loop reads CATSGTGGSEQYF. The CDR3, as DNA: TGTGCCACCAGCGGGACAGGGGGTAGCGAGCAGTACTTC. The chain carries TRBV24-1 and TRBJ2-7; TRBD1 matches at 11 bases. Germline V gives CDR1 KGHDR, CDR2 SFDVKD. The CDR3 sequence is 13 residues long. The V segment lost 7 bases and the J segment 6 bases; nucleotides outside the gene matches: 4.

This rearrangement joins TRBV10-3 to TRBJ2-7, with D perhaps given as TRBD1 or TRBD2 (6 bases each). This CDR3 region has 14 residues. The germline V gene has CDR1 ENHRY and CDR2 SYGVKD. V was clipped by 11 bases and J by 5 bases, with 22 bases between them. The CDR3 DNA is TGTGCCGCCAACCCCCGGGACGGGGGCCACGAGCAGTACTTC. Translation: CAANPRDGGHEQYF.